The 22 T cell receptor beta chains given below trace back to one sample, sequenced in a study of cytomegalovirus exposure and HLA in healthy donors (dated by TCRdb to the late 2010s). Libraries were constructed by the immunoSEQ multiplex PCR assay. For the multiplex PCR, a mixture combining 60 forward primers for TCR Vbeta segments and 13 reverse primers for TCR Jbeta segments was used. This is the immuneACCESS table as TCRdb keeps it, with only in-frame sequences that have V and J called. A part of the clones is gone; compared with another copy, unresolved V genes explain less than half, and the rest is unexplained. The table for this sample records approximately 110,000 clones. Roughly 2.7% of the sample is taken by the ten largest. The sequenced sample was PBMCs. The receptors originated from a man aged 25-40 years in good health and CMV-seronegative.

The CDR3 loop reads CASSLLGAGGADTQYF. The CDR3 region has the DNA TGTGCCAGCAGCTTGCTTGGAGCGGGAGGGGCAGATACGCAGTATTTT. The genes are TRBV5-5 and TRBJ2-3; TRBD2 matches 10 bases. From germline, CDR1 is SGHKS and CDR2 YYEKEE (reference sequence). The CDR3 extends over 16 amino acids. The V and J ends lost 1 base and 4 bases, in that order; junction bases with no gene match: 6.

The chain has TRBV30 and TRBJ1-1; D perhaps matches TRBD1 (5 bases). V lost 3 bases and J lost 0, with 14 bases in between. The germline gives CDR1 GTSNPN, CDR2 SVGIG (reference sequence). CDR3 length: 15 residues. This CDR3 is CAWSPPTVLNTEAFF. The CDR3 region has the DNA TGTGCCTGGAGCCCCCCGACAGTCCTGAACACTGAAGCTTTCTTT. The whole variable domain, remainder taken from reference TRBV30 and TRBJ1-1, is SQTIHQWPATLVQPVGSPLSLECTVEGTSNPNLYWYRQAAGRGLQLLFYSVGIGQISSEVPQNLSASRPQDRQFILSSKKLLLSDSGFYLCAWSPPTVLNTEAFFGQGTRLTVV.

This rearrangement joins TRBV11-3 to TRBJ1-1; TRBD1 might be the D (5 bases). Trimming left V 1 base short and J 5 bases short, with 11 bases between. This CDR3 spans 14 amino acids. The germline V gene encodes CDR1 SGHNT and CDR2 YENEEA. CDR3: CASSLGGGATEAFF. Written as DNA, the CDR3 is TGTGCCAGCAGCTTAGGTGGTGGGGCGACTGAAGCTTTCTTT.

The chain has TRBV6-6 and TRBJ1-4; D gene uncertain. The germline V and J ends were trimmed by 0 bases and 2 bases, with 10 bases remaining between them. Looked up from germline, CDR1 is MNHNY and CDR2 is SVGAGI (reference sequence). The CDR3 has 16 residues. CDR3 sequence (DNA): TGTGCCAGCAGTTACTCCGGTTGGGCTACTAATGAAAAACTGTTTTTT. Protein product: CASSYSGWATNEKLFF.

V usage is TRBV5-8 and J usage is TRBJ2-7; maybe TRBD1 (7 bases). Trimming took 0 bases from V and 4 from J, leaving 14 bases between them. The CDR3 is 15 amino acids. The germline gives CDR1 SGHTS, CDR2 YDEGEE. The CDR3: CASSLVEGAVYEQYF. CDR3 DNA sequence: TGTGCCAGCAGCTTGGTGGAGGGGGCTGTTTACGAGCAGTACTTC.

V usage is TRBV27 and J usage is TRBJ1-6; 7 bases agree with TRBD1. The germline CDR1 and CDR2 sequences are MNHEY and SMNVEV (reference sequence). This CDR3 contains 17 residues. V was pared by 5 bases and J by 0 bases, with 7 bases of the junction left unmatched. CDR3 sequence: CASSAGTALSYNSPLHF. CDR3 coding DNA: TGTGCCAGCAGTGCAGGGACAGCACTCTCCTATAATTCACCCCTCCACTTT.

This chain joins TRBV9 and TRBJ1-1; possibly TRBD1 for D (5 bases). The V end lost 2 bases, the J end lost 0 bases, and 11 bases lay between the germline ends. Per the germline V gene, CDR1 is SGDLS and CDR2 is YYNGEE. The CDR3 is 15 amino acids. CDR3: CASSVSRDLNTEAFF. Written as DNA, the CDR3 is TGTGCCAGCAGCGTTAGCAGGGATTTGAACACTGAAGCTTTCTTT.

The gene calls are TRBV9 and TRBJ2-1; 12 nucleotides agree with TRBD2. This CDR3 contains 16 residues. With 4 bases clipped from V and 6 bases from J, the junction kept 8 bases outside the gene matches. Germline values: CDR1 SGDLS, CDR2 YYNGEE. In DNA form, the CDR3 reads TGTGCCAGCAGCCCGGGACTAGCGGGTTTGGGCAATGAGCAGTTCTTC. Its protein product is CASSPGLAGLGNEQFF.

Written as DNA, the CDR3 is TGTGCCAGCAGCTCCCTCAGATACCAAGAGACCCAGTACTTC. Its protein product is CASSSLRYQETQYF. J is TRBJ2-5 and V is TRBV7-9; D is ambiguous. CDR1 is SEHNR, CDR2 FQNEAQ, per germline (reference sequence). This CDR3 spans 14 amino acids. V was cut by 4 bases and J by 0 bases, with 9 bases left in between.

Comments on this clone: The same CDR3 is also encoded by other DNA sequences in this sample. CDR3 DNA sequence: TGTGCCAGCAGGCCGCTGGGACTCTCCTACGAGCAGTACTTC. Translated: CASRPLGLSYEQYF. The J gene is TRBJ2-7, the V gene TRBV7-2, with D perhaps TRBD2 (6 bases). The CDR3 contains 14 residues. CDR1 and CDR2 from the germline V gene are SGHTA and FQGNSA. Trimming cost V 6 bases and J 0 bases, with 12 bases left between them.

The J gene is TRBJ1-1, the V gene TRBV7-9; no definite D call. The CDR3 sequence is 14 residues long. Per the germline V gene, CDR1 is SEHNR and CDR2 is FQNEAQ (reference sequence). V gave up 5 bases and J gave up 2 bases, with 12 bases separating them. CDR3 protein: CASSLDGVNTEAFF. The CDR3 DNA reads TGTGCCAGCAGCCTCGACGGGGTTAACACTGAAGCTTTCTTT.

This CDR3 is CASSGAGGRDEQFF. In DNA form, the CDR3 reads TGTGCCAGCAGTGGAGCGGGAGGACGTGATGAGCAGTTCTTC. The chain recombines TRBV2 with TRBJ2-1; TRBD2 aligns across 9 bases. Germline loops: CDR1 SNHLY, CDR2 FYNNEI. V was pared by 4 bases and J by 8 bases, with 6 bases of the junction left unmatched. This CDR3 contains 14 residues.

The chain combines TRBV27 with TRBJ2-7; TRBD2 might be the D (5 bases). The CDR3 covers 19 residues. The germline V and J ends were trimmed by 2 bases and 2 bases, with 25 bases remaining between them. Germline assignment: CDR1 MNHEY and CDR2 SMNVEV (reference sequence). The CDR3 DNA reads TGTGCCAGCAGTTTAGGACCCCCCATGCCGGGGTTTGCTACCTACGAGCAGTACTTC. Its translation is CASSLGPPMPGFATYEQYF.

The chain is built from TRBV27 and TRBJ1-1; D is undetermined. The CDR3 runs to 13 residues. Germline V gene lookup returns CDR1 MNHEY and CDR2 SMNVEV (reference sequence). The V end lost 9 bases, the J end lost 0 bases, and 11 bases lay between the germline ends. The CDR3: CASMGGVNTEAFF. The CDR3, as DNA: TGTGCCAGTATGGGTGGAGTGAACACTGAAGCTTTCTTT.

The chain employs TRBV10-3 and TRBJ2-2; 16 bases are shared with TRBD2. Trimming removed 6 bases from V and 7 bases from J; junction bases left unmatched: 8. CDR3 size: 17 residues. Germline loops: CDR1 ENHRY, CDR2 SYGVKD. The CDR3 loop is CAIRTGLAGGPSGELFF. The DNA of the CDR3 is TGTGCCATCAGGACGGGACTAGCGGGAGGGCCGAGCGGGGAGCTGTTTTTT.

This chain uses TRBV6-5 with TRBJ1-1, with D perhaps matching TRBD1 (5 bases). V dropped 0 bases and J dropped 4 bases, with 6 bases sitting between them. The germline CDR1 and CDR2 sequences are MNHEY and SVGAGI. The CDR3 runs 13 residues. CDR3 amino acids: CASSYSRGTEAFF. Here the CDR3 DNA reads TGTGCCAGCAGTTACTCTAGGGGCACTGAAGCTTTCTTT.

J is TRBJ2-3 and V is TRBV7-6, with 8 bases matching TRBD2. This CDR3 is 16 amino acids long. Germline loops: CDR1 SGHVS, CDR2 FNYEAQ. With V trimmed by 3 bases and J by 0 bases, 5 bases remained unmatched. The CDR3 DNA sequence: TGTGCCAGCAGCTTCCGAGCTAGCGGGAGCACAGATACGCAGTATTTT. Protein product: CASSFRASGSTDTQYF. The variable domain in full, with the rest retrieved from reference TRBV7-6 and TRBJ2-3, is GAGVSQSPRYKVTKRGQDVALRCDPISGHVSLYWYRQALGQGPEFLTYFNYEAQQDKSGLPNDRFSAERPEGSISTLTIQRTEQRDSAMYRCASSFRASGSTDTQYFGPGTRLTVL.

The chain combines TRBV7-8 with TRBJ2-7, with TRBD2 as a possible D gene (6 bases). The V and J ends lost 1 base and 1 base respectively, with 11 bases between them. CDR1 and CDR2 (germline): SGHVS, FQNEAQ. The CDR3 has 15 amino acids. In nucleotides, the CDR3 is TGTGCCAGCAGCTTAGGATGGGACTTATCCTACGAGCAGTACTTC. Amino acids: CASSLGWDLSYEQYF.

The rearrangement joins TRBV5-1 to TRBJ2-3; TRBD2 matches 7 bases. There are 16 residues in the CDR3. The V gene's germline CDR1 is SGHRS and CDR2 YFSETQ. V was pared by 4 bases and J by 4 bases, with 12 bases of the junction left unmatched. The CDR3, as DNA: TGCGCCAGCAGCCCCGGGCGACTAGCCGAAGCAGATACGCAGTATTTT. It yields the protein CASSPGRLAEADTQYF.

CDR3 sequence reads: CASSASTGTAGELFF. The CDR3 DNA reads TGTGCCAGCAGTGCGTCGACAGGGACAGCCGGGGAGCTGTTTTTT. The V gene is TRBV6-4, the J gene TRBJ2-2; TRBD1 matches at 7 bases. This CDR3 is 15 amino acids long. V shed 4 bases, J shed 6 bases, and the junction held 8 bases outside the gene matches. Germline V CDR1 and CDR2: MRHNA, SNTAGT.

This chain joins TRBV7-3 and TRBJ2-1, with TRBD1 matching over 7 bases. From germline, CDR1 is SGHTA and CDR2 FQGTGA. Unmatched junction bases numbered 10, after V lost 5 bases and J lost 6 bases. This CDR3 spans 15 amino acids. The DNA for the CDR3 is TGTGCCAGCAGCCCCGACAGGGCGCAGACCAATGAGCAGTTCTTC. It codes for CASSPDRAQTNEQFF.

The chain recombines TRBV6-6 with TRBJ2-3; no clear D. There are 13 residues in the CDR3. CDR1 and CDR2 (germline): MNHNY, SVGAGI (reference sequence). Trimming cost V 3 bases and J 1 base, with 5 bases left between them. The CDR3 loop reads CASSYEGTDTQYF. DNA for the CDR3: TGTGCCAGCAGTTATGAGGGCACAGATACGCAGTATTTT.